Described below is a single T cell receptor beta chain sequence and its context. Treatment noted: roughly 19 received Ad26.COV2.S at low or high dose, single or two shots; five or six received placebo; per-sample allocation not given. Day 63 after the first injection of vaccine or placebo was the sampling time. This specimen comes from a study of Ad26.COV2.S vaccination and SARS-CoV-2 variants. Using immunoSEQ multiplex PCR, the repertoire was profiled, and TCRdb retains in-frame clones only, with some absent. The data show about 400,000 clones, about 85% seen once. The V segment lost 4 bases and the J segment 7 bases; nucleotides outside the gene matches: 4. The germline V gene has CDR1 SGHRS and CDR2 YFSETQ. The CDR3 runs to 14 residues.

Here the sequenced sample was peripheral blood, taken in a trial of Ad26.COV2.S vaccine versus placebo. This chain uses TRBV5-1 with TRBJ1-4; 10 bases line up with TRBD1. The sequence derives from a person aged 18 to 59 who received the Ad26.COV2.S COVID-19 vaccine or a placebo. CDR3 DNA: TGCGCCAGCAGCATGGGACAGGGGAGTGAAAAACTGTTTTTT. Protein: CASSMGQGSEKLFF. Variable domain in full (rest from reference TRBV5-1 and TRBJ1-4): KAGVTQTPRYLIKTRGQQVTLSCSPISGHRSVSWYQQTPGQGLQFLFEYFSETQRNKGNFPGRFSGRQFSNSRSEMNVSTLELGDSALYLCASSMGQGSEKLFFGSGTQLSVL.